Each of the 22 T cell receptor beta chains below was sequenced from the same sample in a study of blood T cell repertoires in COVID-19 (dated by TCRdb to the early 2020s). The library was generated by the immunoSEQ multiplex PCR assay. TCRdb took over this immuneACCESS table, retaining in-frame rearrangements with V and J assigned. Such tables are incomplete; in checked studies, under half of the missing clones stem from an unresolved V gene, and the remainder is unexplained. Recorded for this sample are a few hundred thousand clones; around nine tenths of them occurred a single time. Around 9.3% of the sample comes from the top ten. Input material: PBMCs or T cells enriched from blood (not recorded which). The receptors derive from a woman aged 50 to 65 who had recovered from COVID-19.

The chain recombines TRBV24-1 with TRBJ1-5; D not certain. The V and J ends lost 5 bases and 4 bases respectively, with 5 bases between them. CDR1 KGHDR and CDR2 SFDVKD come from the germline V gene. The CDR3 totals 12 residues. CDR3 residues: CATSGSNQPQHF. Written as DNA, the CDR3 is TGTGCCACCAGTGGCAGTAATCAGCCCCAGCATTTT.

The chain joins TRBV4-1 to TRBJ1-2, with TRBD1 matching 9 bases. The CDR3 length is 16 residues. CDR1 MGHRA and CDR2 YSYEKL come from the germline V gene. J was trimmed by 2 bases and V by 4 bases; bases with no gene match: 8. CDR3 protein: CASSPPGQGKNYGYTF. The CDR3 coding sequence is TGCGCCAGCAGCCCCCCGGGACAGGGAAAGAACTATGGCTACACCTTC.

The rearrangement links TRBV7-2 to TRBJ1-1; D is ambiguous. Germline values: CDR1 SGHTA, CDR2 FQGNSA. The CDR3 is 14 residues long. Deletions cut 4 bases from V and 1 base from J, with 10 bases between. CDR3 protein: CASSSQSGNTEAFF. The CDR3 DNA reads as TGTGCCAGCAGCTCCCAATCGGGGAACACTGAAGCTTTCTTT.

The CDR3: CASSLGTGGNNEQFF. DNA of the CDR3: TGTGCCAGCAGCTTAGGGACAGGGGGCAACAATGAGCAGTTCTTC. The rearrangement uses TRBV7-9 and TRBJ2-1; the match to TRBD1 covers 11 bases. Germline loops: CDR1 SEHNR, CDR2 FQNEAQ (reference sequence). Losses at the gene ends were 1 base for V and 5 bases for J; bases not matched to a gene: 1. This CDR3 spans 15 amino acids. Full variable domain (remainder filled in from reference TRBV7-9 and TRBJ2-1): DTGVSQNPRHKITKRGQNVTFRCDPISEHNRLYWYRQTLGQGPEFLTYFQNEAQLEKSRLLSDRFSAERPKGSFSTLEIQRTEQGDSAMYLCASSLGTGGNNEQFFGPGTRLTVL.

This chain uses TRBV12-3 or TRBV12-4 with TRBJ2-7; D possibly corresponds to TRBD1 (6 bases). Trimming removed 6 bases at V and 2 bases at J, with 11 bases between. This CDR3 contains 13 residues. The CDR3 loop is CASSQRTAYEQYF. The CDR3 DNA reads TGTGCCAGCAGCCAAAGGACAGCCTACGAGCAGTACTTC.

This sequence joins TRBV4-3 and TRBJ2-7, with D perhaps TRBD2 (5 bases). CDR1 is LGHNA and CDR2 is YSLEER in the germline V gene. Trimming left V 4 bases short and J 2 bases short, with 15 bases between. CDR3 length: 15 residues. The CDR3 DNA reads as TGCGCCAGCAGCCCCGGTGCTGCCGGGACCTACGAGCAGTACTTC. Its translation is CASSPGAAGTYEQYF.

This chain uses TRBV12-3 or TRBV12-4 with TRBJ1-1; TRBD1 matches 7 bases. The CDR3 consists of 12 residues. Trimming cost V 4 bases and J 6 bases; bases outside gene matches: 2. DNA for the CDR3: TGTGCCAGCAGTTCGGGACAGTCTGAAGCTTTCTTT. Translating it yields CASSSGQSEAFF.

The chain uses TRBV7-9 and TRBJ1-1; TRBD1 matches 7 bases. The CDR3 is 15 residues long. The trim removed 1 base at V and 6 bases at J, leaving 8 bases unmatched. Germline V gene lookup returns CDR1 SEHNR and CDR2 FQNEAQ (reference sequence). The CDR3 protein is CASSLEGGAKSEAFF. The CDR3 nucleotides are TGTGCCAGCAGCTTAGAAGGGGGCGCGAAGTCTGAAGCTTTCTTT.

V is TRBV10-1 and J is TRBJ2-5; 10 positions agree with TRBD1. Germline lookup yields CDR1 WNHNN and CDR2 SYGVQD (reference sequence). J was trimmed by 3 bases and V by 2 bases; bases with no gene match: 3. CDR3 length: 15 residues. CDR3 sequence (DNA): TGCGCCAGCAGTGAGGGGACAGGGGAGGAAGAGACCCAGTACTTC. Protein product: CASSEGTGEEETQYF.

The gene calls are TRBV2 and TRBJ2-5; 8 bases agree with TRBD2. This CDR3 contains 16 residues. J was trimmed by 4 bases and V by 2 bases; bases with no gene match: 9. CDR1 is SNHLY, CDR2 FYNNEI, per germline. CDR3 nucleotide sequence: TGTGCCAGCAGTGAAAAGGGGACTAGTGGCTTAGAGACCCAGTACTTC. Protein sequence: CASSEKGTSGLETQYF.

The CDR3 loop is CASSQSRFREEGSPLHF. For the CDR3, the DNA is TGTGCCAGCAGCCAGAGTCGTTTTAGAGAGGAGGGTTCACCCCTCCACTTT. The chain employs TRBV7-9 and TRBJ1-6; D remains unclear. V lost 5 bases to trimming and J lost 9 bases, with 23 bases between them. Germline CDR1 reads SEHNR; CDR2 reads FQNEAQ (reference sequence). CDR3 length: 17 amino acids. Combining the CDR3 with reference TRBV7-9 and TRBJ1-6 gives the whole variable domain DTGVSQNPRHKITKRGQNVTFRCDPISEHNRLYWYRQTLGQGPEFLTYFQNEAQLEKSRLLSDRFSAERPKGSFSTLEIQRTEQGDSAMYLCASSQSRFREEGSPLHFGNGTRLTVT.

This rearrangement joins TRBV30 to TRBJ1-6; 7 nucleotides line up with TRBD1. Germline CDR1 reads GTSNPN; CDR2 reads SVGIG (reference sequence). The CDR3 has 18 residues. V was clipped by 3 bases and J by 1 base; unmatched bases: 12. CDR3 in DNA: TGTGCCTGGAGGGAGGCAGGGGGTGGCGGTTCCTATAATTCACCCCTCCACTTT. Its translation: CAWREAGGGGSYNSPLHF.

V usage is TRBV12-3 or TRBV12-4 and J usage is TRBJ1-2; possibly TRBD1 for D (5 bases). This CDR3 is built from 12 residues. V was trimmed by 7 bases and J by 4 bases, leaving 10 bases between them. CDR3 DNA sequence: TGTGCCAGCAAGAGCGGGGGCTATGGCTACACCTTC. This codes for CASKSGGYGYTF.

This chain links TRBV7-2 with TRBJ1-1; the D is unclear. The CDR3 spans 14 residues. Germline CDR1 is SGHTA and CDR2 is FQGNSA. V gave up 4 bases and J gave up 5 bases, with 14 bases separating them. In DNA, the CDR3 is TGTGCCAGCAGCTCCAGTTTAACGGGGACTGAAGCTTTCTTT. Amino acid sequence: CASSSSLTGTEAFF.

V gene TRBV2 combines with J gene TRBJ2-1; tentative D call: TRBD2 (5 bases). The ends were cut back, 10 bases at V and 6 bases at J, with 13 bases in the middle. This CDR3 is built from 12 residues. Germline lookup yields CDR1 SNHLY and CDR2 FYNNEI. CDR3 amino acids: CATKTSFNEQFF. The CDR3 DNA reads TGTGCCACCAAAACTAGTTTCAATGAGCAGTTCTTC.

This clone appeared a single time. V and J are TRBV4-1 and TRBJ1-1, with a tentative D call TRBD1 (6 bases). Germline CDR1 is MGHRA and CDR2 is YSYEKL. V was pared by 10 bases and J by 1 base, with 13 bases between. CDR3 length: 13 amino acids. CDR3 sequence: CAISDRPNTEAFF. The CDR3 bases are TGCGCCATCTCCGACAGGCCGAACACTGAAGCTTTCTTT.

The chain joins TRBV29-1 to TRBJ1-5, with D perhaps matching TRBD1 (6 bases). The CDR3 extends over 12 amino acids. Germline values: CDR1 SQVTM, CDR2 ANQGSEA. The germline V and J ends were trimmed by 6 bases and 12 bases, with 18 bases remaining between them. The CDR3 reads CSVIGLTGLQHF. The CDR3 coding sequence is TGCAGCGTCATAGGACTCACAGGGCTCCAGCATTTT. Together with reference TRBV29-1 and TRBJ1-5, the CDR3 gives the full variable domain: SAVISQKPSRDICQRGTSLTIQCQVDSQVTMMFWYRQQPGQSLTLIATANQGSEATYESGFVIDKFPISRPNLTFSTLTVSNMSPEDSSIYLCSVIGLTGLQHFGDGTRLSIL.

This clone appeared a single time. The rearrangement uses TRBV19 and TRBJ1-5; a weak D match, TRBD1 (5 bases). Germline V lookup: CDR1 LNHDA, CDR2 SQIVND (reference sequence). The ends were cut back, 7 bases at V and 4 bases at J, with 20 bases in the middle. CDR3 length: 16 amino acids. DNA for the CDR3: TGTGCCAGTAATGGTCAGTGGGGGGGAGGGAATCAGCCCCAGCATTTT. Translation gives CASNGQWGGGNQPQHF.

The gene calls are TRBV6-5 and TRBJ1-3, with 7 bases that match TRBD1. This CDR3 has 15 residues. The ends lost 6 bases at V and 3 bases at J; junction bases unmatched: 8. Germline CDR1 reads MNHEY; CDR2 reads SVGAGI. For the CDR3, the DNA is TGTGCCAGCAGACCACAGGGGCTAGGTGGAAACACCATATATTTT. This codes for CASRPQGLGGNTIYF.

As for this clone: A read error is possible here, since a much larger clone lies one base away. The sample holds other DNA sequences that translate to the same CDR3. The V call is TRBV4-2, the J call TRBJ2-3, with 12 bases aligning to TRBD2. Trimming took 0 bases from V and 3 from J; bases not matched to a gene: 1. The CDR3 is 16 residues long. From germline, CDR1 is LGHNA and CDR2 YNFKEQ. The chain's CDR3 is CASSQDLAGGTDTQYF. The DNA for the CDR3 is TGTGCCAGCAGCCAAGATCTAGCGGGGGGGACAGATACGCAGTATTTT.

The chain joins TRBV28 to TRBJ1-4; 7 bases align to TRBD1. This CDR3 is 15 amino acids long. The germline gives CDR1 MDHEN, CDR2 SYDVKM. Trimming at V came to 6 bases and at J to 5 bases, leaving 9 bases not matched to a gene. CDR3: CASRRAGGLNEKLFF. DNA of the CDR3: TGTGCCAGCAGGCGTGCAGGGGGTTTAAATGAAAAACTGTTTTTT.

The rearrangement joins TRBV12-5 to TRBJ1-6; D not resolved. The V gene lost 2 bases and the J gene lost 5 bases, with 10 bases spanning the gap. The CDR3 has 15 amino acids. Germline V gene sequence: CDR1 LGHNT, CDR2 FRNRAP. CDR3 DNA: TGTGCTAGTGGTTTGACTGCGGTGAATAATTCACCCCTCCACTTT. Translation gives CASGLTAVNNSPLHF.